These 27 T cell receptor beta chains were all obtained from the same sample, sequenced in a study of blood T cell repertoires in COVID-19. The assay was immunoSEQ multiplex PCR, and TCRdb's table has in-frame clones only and misses some. The profile covers over 65,000 clones, with approximately 92% appearing a single time and roughly 0.73% taken by the ten largest. Sequenced: peripheral blood. The source of these receptors is a woman aged 80 or over with acute or convalescent COVID-19.

This clone was detected only a few times. The chain links TRBV2 to TRBJ2-2; D not certain. The CDR3 consists of 12 residues. Germline values: CDR1 SNHLY, CDR2 FYNNEI. V gave up 7 bases and J gave up 3 bases, with 6 bases separating them. CDR3: CASTRDTGELFF. The CDR3 DNA reads as TGTGCCAGCACCCGGGACACCGGGGAGCTGTTTTTT.

The chain is built from TRBV7-2 and TRBJ1-5; D might be TRBD1 (5 bases). The CDR3 has 15 amino acids. Germline V gene sequence: CDR1 SGHTA, CDR2 FQGNSA. V lost 5 bases and J lost 4, with 15 bases in between. The CDR3: CASSRMEGRNQPQHF. The CDR3 DNA reads TGTGCCAGCAGCCGGATGGAGGGACGAAATCAGCCCCAGCATTTT.

This chain uses TRBV9 with TRBJ1-1; D is unclear. CDR1 is SGDLS and CDR2 is YYNGEE in the germline V gene. This CDR3 is built from 15 residues. Trimming left V 0 bases short and J 2 bases short, with 11 bases between. Here the CDR3 reads CASSVGGNLNTEAFF. In DNA form, the CDR3 reads TGTGCCAGCAGCGTAGGAGGGAACCTAAACACTGAAGCTTTCTTT.

Remarks on this clone: The junction and the germline gene differ at one end; a read error may be behind it. The rearrangement links TRBV9 to TRBJ2-3, with 7 bases that match TRBD2. The germline gives CDR1 SGDLS, CDR2 YYNGEE. This CDR3 has 16 residues. The CDR3: CASSGAITTSRDTQYF. Here the CDR3 DNA reads TGTGCCAGCAGCGGTGCGATAACGACTAGCAGAGATACGCAGTATTTT.

V usage is TRBV6-2 or TRBV6-3 and J usage is TRBJ2-1; 9 bases match TRBD1. The J segment lost 6 bases and the V segment lost 5 bases, leaving 5 bases of the junction unmatched. This CDR3 contains 14 residues. Germline V gene data show CDR1 as MNHEY and CDR2 as SVGEGT. CDR3 loop: CASSGDRAFNEQFF. The CDR3 DNA reads TGTGCCAGCAGTGGGGACAGGGCCTTCAATGAGCAGTTCTTC.

V is TRBV3-1 (or the pseudogene TRBV3-2) and J is TRBJ2-1; D uncertain. The CDR3 consists of 15 residues. Germline V gene data show CDR1 as LGHDT and CDR2 as YNNKEL (reference sequence). V dropped 1 base and J dropped 0 bases, with 7 bases sitting between them. CDR3 in amino acids: CASSQVTGSYNEQFF. The DNA of the CDR3 is TGTGCCAGCAGCCAAGTAACCGGCTCCTACAATGAGCAGTTCTTC.

The rearrangement joins TRBV2 to TRBJ2-3; D possibly corresponds to TRBD2 (7 bases). Germline lookup yields CDR1 SNHLY and CDR2 FYNNEI. V shed 8 bases and J shed 6 bases, with 18 bases lying between them. The length of the CDR3 is 14 residues. For the CDR3, the DNA is TGTGCCAGCGCCGAGGGGGGGATGGCGGATACGCAGTATTTT. Translation gives CASAEGGMADTQYF.

V and J are TRBV7-2 and TRBJ1-3; TRBD1 is a possible D gene (5 bases). V shed 3 bases and J shed 0 bases, with 12 bases lying between them. Germline-derived CDR1 and CDR2 are SGHTA and FQGNSA. The CDR3 is 16 residues long. The CDR3 is CASSFFGGSSGNTIYF. DNA for the CDR3: TGTGCCAGCAGCTTCTTTGGGGGGTCCTCTGGAAACACCATATATTTT.

CDR3 sequence: CASSLVAGMTDTQYF. The CDR3 bases are TGCGCCAGCAGCCTGGTAGCGGGTATGACAGATACGCAGTATTTT. The chain recombines TRBV5-1 with TRBJ2-3, with TRBD2 identical over 7 bases. CDR3 size: 15 residues. Germline CDR1 is SGHRS and CDR2 is YFSETQ. J was trimmed by 3 bases and V by 4 bases; bases with no gene match: 8.

This clone was picked up one time. The chain combines TRBV5-1 with TRBJ2-7, with TRBD1 as a possible D gene (5 bases). Germline V gene lookup returns CDR1 SGHRS and CDR2 YFSETQ. The CDR3 covers 13 residues. Trimming removed 3 bases from V and 2 bases from J, with 9 bases in between. The CDR3 region has the DNA TGCGCCAGCAGCTCGGACACCGCCTACGAGCAGTACTTC. As protein: CASSSDTAYEQYF.

The rearrangement uses TRBV6-1 and TRBJ2-7; D is perhaps TRBD2 (5 bases). The CDR3 is made up of 17 amino acids. Trimming pared 6 bases from V and 2 bases from J, leaving 23 bases between. Looked up from germline, CDR1 is MNHNS and CDR2 is SASEGT. Here the CDR3 reads CASREKAPGIVAYEQYF. The DNA of the CDR3 is TGTGCCAGCAGGGAAAAGGCCCCGGGGATAGTCGCCTACGAGCAGTACTTC.

This clone was recorded once. This chain links TRBV10-3 with TRBJ1-6; D is ambiguous. V was shortened by 7 bases and J by 6 bases, with 10 bases between the two germline ends. The germline V gene has CDR1 ENHRY and CDR2 SYGVKD. The CDR3 runs to 13 residues. The CDR3 DNA is TGTGCCATCAAAGTCAGTCCTAATTCACCCCTCCACTTT. This translates into CAIKVSPNSPLHF.

The CDR3: CATSRGGGEDTQYF. DNA of the CDR3: TGTGCCACCAGCAGAGGCGGGGGCGAAGATACGCAGTATTTT. The V gene is TRBV15, the J gene TRBJ2-3, with D perhaps TRBD2 (7 bases). Germline CDR1 reads LNHNV; CDR2 reads YYDKDF (reference sequence). The CDR3 loop spans 14 amino acids. V was cut by 1 base and J by 5 bases, with 10 bases left in between.

The chain employs TRBV19 and TRBJ1-4; D possibly corresponds to TRBD1 (6 bases). Trimming shortened V by 3 bases and J by 8 bases, and 13 bases separated the two germline ends. This CDR3 is 14 amino acids long. CDR1 and CDR2 from the germline V gene are LNHDA and SQIVND (reference sequence). CDR3 nucleotides: TGTGCCAGTAGTATTCAACAGGGTCGGGAAAAACTGTTTTTT. Translating it yields CASSIQQGREKLFF. Filled out from reference TRBV19 and TRBJ1-4, the complete variable domain reads DGGITQSPKYLFRKEGQNVTLSCEQNLNHDAMYWYRQDPGQGLRLIYYSQIVNDFQKGDIAEGYSVSREKKESFPLTVTSAQKNPTAFYLCASSIQQGREKLFFGSGTQLSVL.

The V call is TRBV6-4, the J call TRBJ2-1; 7 nucleotides agree with TRBD2. V shed 6 bases and J 5 bases; nucleotides not matched to a gene: 10. The CDR3 is made up of 15 amino acids. In germline, CDR1 is MRHNA, CDR2 SNTAGT. CDR3 region: CASRSSGLTHNEQFF. The CDR3 DNA reads TGTGCCAGCAGGAGTAGCGGGCTAACCCACAATGAGCAGTTCTTC.

The rearrangement joins TRBV19 to TRBJ2-3, with 13 positions matching TRBD2. Germline assignment: CDR1 LNHDA and CDR2 SQIVND (reference sequence). V shed 3 bases, J shed 3 bases, and the junction held 3 bases outside the gene matches. The CDR3 has 16 residues. Here the CDR3 DNA reads TGTGCCAGTAGTATCTTACTAGCGGGGGGGACAGATACGCAGTATTTT. Protein product: CASSILLAGGTDTQYF.

A note on this clone: In the same sample, other DNA sequences code for this CDR3. The chain recombines TRBV12-3 or TRBV12-4 with TRBJ1-1, with 8 positions matching TRBD1. V dropped 5 bases and J dropped 5; count of bases not matched to a gene: 4. This CDR3 region has 13 residues. CDR3 sequence (DNA): TGTGCCAGCAGTAGGACAGGGAAAACTGAAGCTTTCTTT. Encoded protein: CASSRTGKTEAFF.

The chain couples TRBV28 to TRBJ2-3; 8 bases agree with TRBD2. After removal of 4 bases from V and 1 base from J, the junction contained 1 base not matched to a gene. The V gene's germline CDR1 is MDHEN and CDR2 SYDVKM. The CDR3 length is 14 residues. Written as DNA, the CDR3 is TGTGCCAGCAGTTCGGGAGGGGGCACAGATACGCAGTATTTT. This gives the protein CASSSGGGTDTQYF. The full variable domain, completed using reference TRBV28 and TRBJ2-3, is DVKVTQSSRYLVKRTGEKVFLECVQDMDHENMFWYRQDPGLGLRLIYFSYDVKMKEKGDIPEGYSVSREKKERFSLILESASTNQTSMYLCASSSGGGTDTQYFGPGTRLTVL.

The chain is built from TRBV6-5 and TRBJ1-2; 11 bases agree with TRBD1. The germline V gene encodes CDR1 MNHEY and CDR2 SVGAGI. V was pared by 10 bases and J by 4 bases, with 8 bases of the junction left unmatched. This CDR3 has 14 residues. DNA of the CDR3: TGTGCCACCCTGGACAGGGGGCAAAGCTATGGCTACACCTTC. Amino acid sequence: CATLDRGQSYGYTF.

The V and J genes are TRBV5-1 and TRBJ2-1; 7 nucleotides align to TRBD2. Germline loops: CDR1 SGHRS, CDR2 YFSETQ. The CDR3 is made up of 15 amino acids. After removal of 3 bases from V and 4 bases from J, the junction contained 7 bases not matched to a gene. In DNA, the CDR3 is TGCGCCAGCAGCTCCGTAGCGGGTGGATACAATGAGCAGTTCTTC. Its protein product is CASSSVAGGYNEQFF.

The rearrangement joins TRBV4-2 to TRBJ1-2; tentative D call: TRBD1 (6 bases). The germline gives CDR1 LGHNA, CDR2 YNFKEQ. With 0 bases removed from V and 4 bases from J, the gap between germline ends came to 15 bases. The CDR3 totals 16 residues. In DNA form, the CDR3 reads TGTGCCAGCAGCCAAGATCGCTCAGGGGCGGCCTATGGCTACACCTTC. Amino acids: CASSQDRSGAAYGYTF.

This clone was counted a single time. The chain couples TRBV2 to TRBJ2-2, with D unclear. Germline CDR1 is SNHLY and CDR2 is FYNNEI. With 7 bases removed from V and 5 bases from J, the gap between germline ends came to 8 bases. The CDR3 has 12 residues. The CDR3 is CASIPLTGELFF. Here the CDR3 DNA reads TGTGCCAGCATTCCCCTGACCGGGGAGCTGTTTTTT. Full variable domain (remainder filled in from reference TRBV2 and TRBJ2-2): EPEVTQTPSHQVTQMGQEVILRCVPISNHLYFYWYRQILGQKVEFLVSFYNNEISEKSEIFDDQFSVERPDGSNFTLKIRSTKLEDSAMYFCASIPLTGELFFGEGSRLTVL.

The rearrangement uses TRBV19 and TRBJ1-2; 8 positions match TRBD1. V was pared by 5 bases and J by 7 bases, with 12 bases of the junction left unmatched. CDR1 LNHDA and CDR2 SQIVND come from the germline V gene (reference sequence). The CDR3 spans 15 residues. The chain's CDR3 is CASSDRPGQVRGYTF. DNA for the CDR3: TGTGCCAGTAGTGATCGACCGGGACAGGTCCGTGGCTACACCTTC.

This clone is a singleton in its sample. The V gene is TRBV6-2 or TRBV6-3, the J gene TRBJ1-2; TRBD1 might be the D (5 bases). Trimming stripped 2 bases from V and 1 base from J, with 8 bases between. The CDR3 spans 14 residues. The germline V gene has CDR1 MNHEY and CDR2 SVGEGT. CDR3 in amino acids: CASSYGHNNYGYTF. In nucleotides, the CDR3 is TGTGCCAGCAGTTACGGACACAATAACTATGGCTACACCTTC.

The chain recombines TRBV19 with TRBJ2-2, with 7 bases lining up with TRBD1. The CDR3 is made up of 14 amino acids. Trimming removed 5 bases from V and 5 bases from J; junction bases left unmatched: 5. Germline loops: CDR1 LNHDA, CDR2 SQIVND (reference sequence). This chain's CDR3 is CASSPGGRTGELFF. The DNA of the CDR3 is TGTGCCAGTAGTCCAGGGGGACGGACCGGGGAGCTGTTTTTT.

This clone occurred many times. The V gene is TRBV6-5, the J gene TRBJ2-7; 11 nucleotides match TRBD2. With V trimmed by 6 bases and J by 1 base, 5 bases remained unmatched. There are 15 residues in the CDR3. CDR1 is MNHEY and CDR2 is SVGAGI in the germline V gene. The CDR3 loop reads CASRLAGGYSYEQYF. For the CDR3, the DNA is TGTGCCAGCAGATTAGCGGGGGGGTATTCCTACGAGCAGTACTTC.

J is TRBJ2-2 and V is TRBV28; 8 bases align to TRBD1. V was clipped by 6 bases and J by 4 bases; unmatched bases: 7. The CDR3 runs 15 residues. Looked up from germline, CDR1 is MDHEN and CDR2 is SYDVKM. DNA of the CDR3: TGTGCCAGCAGGGGCCAGGGGGCGCGCACCGGGGAGCTGTTTTTT. Residues: CASRGQGARTGELFF. Drawing the rest from reference TRBV28 and TRBJ2-2, the complete variable domain is DVKVTQSSRYLVKRTGEKVFLECVQDMDHENMFWYRQDPGLGLRLIYFSYDVKMKEKGDIPEGYSVSREKKERFSLILESASTNQTSMYLCASRGQGARTGELFFGEGSRLTVL.